These T cell receptor beta chains were read from a single sample in a study of CD4+ T cells in melanoma. Produced via immunoSEQ multiplex PCR; TCRdb's table is partial and in-frame only. Of some 110,000 clones listed, about 92% were seen once; the top ten hold 2.5% to 3.5%. Specimen: peripheral blood. The receptors derive from a human donor with melanoma. Each CDR3 is given with its conserved first and last residue. Each record gives: V gene, clone size, J gene, D gene, CDR3 length, CDR3 protein, CDR3 DNA. A D gene is named only where the DNA matches it firmly. The size entry is marked missing in some rows and otherwise reads once, few, many or a size class.

V: TRBV28; size: once; J: TRBJ2-7; D: TRBD1; length: 16; CDR3: CASGSFPGTGWYEQYF; DNA: TGTGCCAGCGGGTCCTTCCCCGGGACAGGATGGTACGAGCAGTACTTC
V: TRBV11-1; size: .; J: TRBJ2-2; D: .; length: 15; CDR3: CASSLAGAGTGELFF; DNA: TGTGCCAGCAGCTTAGCGGGGGCTGGCACCGGGGAGCTGTTTTTT
V: TRBV5-1; size: .; J: TRBJ2-5; D: TRBD2; length: 14; CDR3: CASSSLAGEETQYF; DNA: TGCGCCAGCAGCTCGCTAGCGGGCGAAGAGACCCAGTACTTC
V: TRBV7-3; size: once; J: TRBJ2-1; D: TRBD2; length: 17; CDR3: CASSLGDSGGAMDEQFF; DNA: TGTGCCAGCAGCTTAGGAGATAGCGGGGGGGCCATGGATGAGCAGTTCTTC
V: TRBV7-2; size: .; J: TRBJ2-7; D: .; length: 13; CDR3: CASSQGTTYEQYF; DNA: TGTGCCAGCAGCCAAGGCACAACTTACGAGCAGTACTTC
V: TRBV9; size: .; J: TRBJ2-7; D: .; length: 15; CDR3: CASSVGAGGPYEQYF; DNA: TGTGCCAGCAGCGTAGGGGCAGGGGGGCCCTACGAGCAGTACTTC
V: TRBV5-4; size: .; J: TRBJ1-3; D: .; length: 14; CDR3: CASSLDDRTNTIYF; DNA: TGTGCCAGCAGCTTGGATGACCGGACAAACACCATATATTTT
V: TRBV6-5; size: .; J: TRBJ1-3; D: .; length: 16; CDR3: CASSYSRRVYGNTIYF; DNA: TGTGCCAGCAGTTACTCACGCAGGGTATACGGAAACACCATATATTTT
V: TRBV4-3; size: .; J: TRBJ2-7; D: .; length: 15; CDR3: CASSQDYFGRYEQYF; DNA: TGCGCCAGCAGCCAAGATTATTTCGGACGCTACGAGCAGTACTTC
V: TRBV19; size: .; J: TRBJ2-5; D: .; length: 14; CDR3: CTSTYLARRETQYF; DNA: TGTACCAGTACTTACCTGGCCAGGAGGGAGACCCAGTACTTC
V: TRBV11-2; size: .; J: TRBJ1-1; D: .; length: 15; CDR3: CASSRGYEGRAEAFF; DNA: TGTGCCAGCAGCCGAGGTTATGAGGGGCGGGCTGAAGCTTTCTTT
V: TRBV7-2; size: .; J: TRBJ2-2; D: .; length: 14; CDR3: CASSLHRRSGELFF; DNA: TGTGCCAGCAGCTTACACCGTCGAAGCGGGGAGCTGTTTTTT
V: TRBV7-2; size: .; J: TRBJ2-7; D: .; length: 14; CDR3: CASSYKAGPYEQYF; DNA: TGTGCCAGCAGCTACAAAGCCGGGCCCTACGAGCAGTACTTC
V: TRBV6-5; size: .; J: TRBJ2-1; D: TRBD2; length: 16; CDR3: CASSFVSGRIMNEQFF; DNA: TGTGCCAGCAGTTTCGTTAGCGGGAGAATTATGAATGAGCAGTTCTTC
V: TRBV2; size: once; J: TRBJ2-1; D: TRBD2; length: 14; CDR3: CASSPGTSGFEQFF; DNA: TGTGCCAGCAGCCCCGGGACTAGCGGCTTTGAGCAGTTCTTC
V: TRBV11-3; size: .; J: TRBJ1-1; D: TRBD1; length: 14; CDR3: CASSFSEGAHLAFF; DNA: TGTGCCAGCAGCTTTTCAGAGGGGGCGCATTTGGCTTTCTTT
V: TRBV2; size: .; J: TRBJ2-3; D: TRBD2; length: 16; CDR3: CASCGLAGDLPDTQYF; DNA: TGTGCCAGCTGCGGTCTAGCGGGAGACCTCCCCGATACGCAGTATTTT
V: TRBV25-1; size: few; J: TRBJ1-6; D: .; length: 14; CDR3: CASPVLGGFSPLHF; DNA: TGTGCCAGCCCGGTCCTAGGGGGGTTTTCACCCCTCCACTTT
V: TRBV7-9; size: .; J: TRBJ1-4; D: .; length: 13; CDR3: CASSLAGSEKLFF; DNA: TGTGCCAGCAGCTTAGCCGGGTCCGAAAAACTGTTTTTT
V: TRBV4-3; size: .; J: TRBJ2-3; D: TRBD2; length: 18; CDR3: CASSRTSGSRTQTDTQYF; DNA: TGCGCCAGCAGCCGAACTAGCGGGAGTCGAACCCAAACAGATACGCAGTATTTT
V: TRBV9; size: .; J: TRBJ2-7; D: TRBD1; length: 18; CDR3: CASSVENGVQGAWSEQYF; DNA: TGTGCCAGCAGCGTAGAGAACGGGGTACAGGGGGCATGGAGCGAGCAGTACTTC
V: TRBV9; size: .; J: TRBJ2-1; D: .; length: 14; CDR3: CASSVATRSNEQFF; DNA: TGTGCCAGCAGCGTAGCGACGCGATCCAATGAGCAGTTCTTC
V: TRBV7-3; size: .; J: TRBJ2-4; D: .; length: 15; CDR3: CASSLMPGAKNIQYF; DNA: TGTGCCAGCAGCTTAATGCCGGGAGCCAAAAACATTCAGTACTTC
V: TRBV11-2; size: .; J: TRBJ2-3; D: .; length: 14; CDR3: CASSLGLQTDTQYF; DNA: TGTGCCAGCAGCTTGGGACTCCAGACAGATACGCAGTATTTT
V: TRBV14; size: .; J: TRBJ2-3; D: TRBD1; length: 16; CDR3: CASSQYGTGYTDTQYF; DNA: TGTGCCAGCAGCCAGTACGGGACAGGGTACACAGATACGCAGTATTTT
V: TRBV11-2; size: .; J: TRBJ2-3; D: .; length: 13; CDR3: CASRGSGTDTQYF; DNA: TGTGCCAGCAGGGGGTCGGGGACAGATACGCAGTATTTT
V: TRBV29-1; size: once; J: TRBJ2-3; D: TRBD2; length: 14; CDR3: CSFSAGVATDTQYF; DNA: TGCAGCTTCTCCGCGGGGGTGGCCACAGATACGCAGTATTTT
V: TRBV20-1; size: few; J: TRBJ1-1; D: .; length: 11; CDR3: CSARDDSEAFF; DNA: TGCAGTGCTAGAGATGACAGTGAAGCTTTCTTT
V: TRBV5-1; size: .; J: TRBJ2-7; D: .; length: 15; CDR3: CASSNGGTSNYEQYF; DNA: TGCGCCAGCAGCAATGGCGGGACCTCAAACTACGAGCAGTACTTC
V: TRBV5-4; size: .; J: TRBJ1-2; D: .; length: 15; CDR3: CASSPWGAGSYGYTF; DNA: TGTGCCAGCAGCCCTTGGGGGGCAGGCTCGTATGGCTACACCTTC
V: TRBV5-1; size: .; J: TRBJ1-3; D: .; length: 14; CDR3: CASSGTDSGNTIYF; DNA: TGCGCCAGCAGCGGGACGGACTCTGGAAACACCATATATTTT
V: TRBV6-5; size: .; J: TRBJ1-2; D: .; length: 16; CDR3: CASSYSGRGANYGYTF; DNA: TGTGCCAGCAGTTACTCTGGACGGGGAGCTAACTATGGCTACACCTTC
V: TRBV6-1; size: .; J: TRBJ1-5; D: .; length: 16; CDR3: CASSEKGGGLNQPQHF; DNA: TGTGCCAGCAGTGAAAAGGGCGGGGGGCTCAATCAGCCCCAGCATTTT
V: TRBV28; size: .; J: TRBJ1-2; D: .; length: 12; CDR3: CASSLGSYGYTF; DNA: TGTGCCAGCAGTCTTGGGAGCTATGGCTACACCTTC
V: TRBV28; size: .; J: TRBJ2-3; D: .; length: 13; CDR3: CASRSRSTDTQYF; DNA: TGTGCCAGCAGGTCCCGTAGCACAGATACGCAGTATTTT
V: TRBV7-9; size: .; J: TRBJ2-1; D: TRBD2; length: 17; CDR3: CASSRGPLAGMGNEQFF; DNA: TGTGCCAGCAGCCGGGGCCCGCTAGCGGGAATGGGAAATGAGCAGTTCTTC
V: TRBV10-3; size: .; J: TRBJ1-5; D: .; length: 12; CDR3: CAISESTEPQHF; DNA: TGTGCCATCAGTGAGTCGACGGAGCCCCAGCATTTT
V: TRBV14; size: .; J: TRBJ2-5; D: .; length: 15; CDR3: CASSRRSWYQETQYF; DNA: TGTGCCAGCAGTCGGCGGAGTTGGTACCAAGAGACCCAGTACTTC
V: TRBV6-1; size: .; J: TRBJ1-2; D: .; length: 15; CDR3: CASSEFWTDPYGYTF; DNA: TGTGCCAGCAGTGAATTCTGGACAGATCCTTATGGCTACACCTTC
V: TRBV7-8; size: .; J: TRBJ2-7; D: TRBD2; length: 15; CDR3: CASSLVPGLGYEQYF; DNA: TGTGCCAGCAGCTTAGTTCCGGGACTAGGCTACGAGCAGTACTTC
V: TRBV5-1; size: .; J: TRBJ1-4; D: .; length: 14; CDR3: CASSLGTGYEKLFF; DNA: TGCGCCAGCAGCTTGGGTACAGGGTACGAAAAACTGTTTTTT
V: TRBV29-1; size: once; J: TRBJ2-5; D: .; length: 12; CDR3: CSVEGLQETQYF; DNA: TGCAGCGTTGAAGGACTGCAAGAGACCCAGTACTTC
V: TRBV5-1; size: once; J: TRBJ2-7; D: .; length: 20; CDR3: CASSRAPLSPGSGLSYEQYF; DNA: TGCGCCAGCAGCCGGGCCCCCCTCTCCCCGGGTAGCGGATTATCCTACGAGCAGTACTTC
V: TRBV5-5; size: .; J: TRBJ2-3; D: TRBD2; length: 17; CDR3: CASSLVYSAGGAGTQYF; DNA: TGTGCCAGCAGCTTGGTTTATTCAGCGGGAGGTGCTGGTACGCAGTATTTT
V: TRBV5-6; size: .; J: TRBJ2-7; D: TRBD2; length: 14; CDR3: CASSLGGLAGVEYF; DNA: TGTGCCAGCAGCTTGGGCGGGCTAGCGGGAGTAGAGTACTTC
V: TRBV28; size: .; J: TRBJ1-5; D: .; length: 15; CDR3: CASRLAMGGNQPQHF; DNA: TGTGCCAGCAGGTTGGCGATGGGGGGGAATCAGCCCCAGCATTTT
V: TRBV15; size: .; J: TRBJ2-2; D: .; length: 15; CDR3: CATSRESKGYGELFF; DNA: TGTGCCACCAGCAGAGAGAGTAAGGGATACGGGGAGCTGTTTTTT
V: TRBV28; size: once; J: TRBJ2-7; D: .; length: 15; CDR3: CASRQLAGGAYEQYF; DNA: TGTGCCAGCAGGCAACTAGCAGGGGGGGCCTACGAGCAGTACTTC
V: TRBV11-2; size: .; J: TRBJ2-1; D: TRBD1; length: 15; CDR3: CASSLEAGGLYEQFF; DNA: TGTGCCAGCAGCTTAGAAGCAGGGGGCCTCTATGAGCAGTTCTTC
V: TRBV7-2; size: .; J: TRBJ2-2; D: .; length: 12; CDR3: CASSLSTGELFF; DNA: TGTGCCAGCAGCTTGAGCACCGGGGAGCTGTTTTTT
V: TRBV7-8; size: .; J: TRBJ2-2; D: .; length: 15; CDR3: CASSLVLGSTGELFF; DNA: TGTGCCAGCAGCTTAGTTTTAGGGAGCACCGGGGAGCTGTTTTTT
V: TRBV7-9; size: once; J: TRBJ2-2; D: .; length: 14; CDR3: CASSPFRPTGELFF; DNA: TGTGCCAGCAGCCCATTCCGGCCCACCGGGGAGCTGTTTTTT
V: TRBV7-3; size: .; J: TRBJ2-1; D: TRBD2; length: 18; CDR3: CASSLTGLSGRDGNEQFF; DNA: TGTGCCAGCAGCTTGACCGGGCTTAGCGGGAGAGACGGCAATGAGCAGTTCTTC
V: TRBV29-1; size: .; J: TRBJ2-3; D: TRBD1; length: 13; CDR3: CSDQQGLADTQYF; DNA: TGCAGCGACCAACAGGGGTTGGCAGATACGCAGTATTTT
V: TRBV7-9; size: .; J: TRBJ1-1; D: .; length: 15; CDR3: CASSPRGGGEVGAFF; DNA: TGTGCCAGCAGCCCCCGGGGGGGTGGAGAAGTAGGAGCTTTCTTT